A single sample is the source of the 8 T cell receptor beta chains below, sequenced in a study of identical twins. Using its own MiXCR run on the 5' RACE reads, TCRdb lists one record per CDR3 protein. The sample contains 420,000 or so distinct CDR3 sequences, around 18% of which appear only once. The specimen was naive T cells sorted from blood. These receptors were collected from a man between 50 and 59 years old in good health.

This clonotype was counted only a few times. This clone may be a read error of a much larger clone one base away. CDR3: CASSSNPQQANPEAFF. CDR3 bases: TGTGCCAGCAGTTCTAACCCCCAACAGGCGAACCCTGAAGCTTTCTTT. V is TRBV12-3 or TRBV12-4 and J is TRBJ1-1, with D perhaps TRBD1 (5 bases). The CDR3 has 16 amino acids.

This clonotype was detected a few times. The chain uses TRBV19 and TRBJ2-7, with 8 positions matching TRBD1. CDR1 and CDR2 (germline): LNHDA, SQIVND (reference sequence). The V segment lost 2 bases and the J segment 0 bases; nucleotides outside the gene matches: 6. This CDR3 contains 16 residues. In nucleotides, the CDR3 is TGTGCCAGTAGTATAATATTTCAGGGGGCCTCCTACGAGCAGTACTTC. Its protein product is CASSIIFQGASYEQYF. The whole variable domain, filled in from reference TRBV19 and TRBJ2-7, reads DGGITQSPKYLFRKEGQNVTLSCEQNLNHDAMYWYRQDPGQGLRLIYYSQIVNDFQKGDIAEGYSVSREKKESFPLTVTSAQKNPTAFYLCASSIIFQGASYEQYFGPGTRLTVT.

This clonotype was found a few times. V and J are TRBV15 and TRBJ1-6, with TRBD1 matching 7 bases. The junction had 3 bases not matched to a gene; V was cut back by 4 bases and J by 6 bases. The germline gives CDR1 LNHNV, CDR2 YYDKDF (reference sequence). There are 14 residues in the CDR3. CDR3 region: CATSMGQINSPLHF. CDR3 coding DNA: TGTGCCACCAGCATGGGACAGATTAATTCACCCCTCCACTTT.

The V gene is TRBV25-1, the J gene TRBJ2-3; D not resolved. CDR1 MGHDK and CDR2 SYGVNS come from the germline V gene. Trimming pared 2 bases from V and 6 bases from J, leaving 9 bases between. This CDR3 spans 13 amino acids. CDR3: CASSERGSDTQYF. CDR3 nucleotide sequence: TGTGCCAGCAGTGAACGAGGATCCGATACGCAGTATTTT.

V gene TRBV4-2 combines with J gene TRBJ2-1, with D perhaps matching TRBD1 or TRBD2 (5 bases each). This CDR3 has 13 amino acids. V shed 3 bases and J shed 9 bases, with 12 bases lying between them. Germline CDR1 LGHNA, CDR2 YNFKEQ. CDR3 nucleotide sequence: TGTGCCAGCAGCCAGGGGGAGAGGAGTGAGCAGTTCTTC. Translation: CASSQGERSEQFF.

At least ten counts were recorded for this clonotype. This chain joins TRBV5-1 and TRBJ2-7; 9 positions match TRBD1. The CDR3 has 16 amino acids. J gave up 4 bases and V 0 bases, and 8 bases lay outside the gene matches. Germline lookup yields CDR1 SGHRS and CDR2 YFSETQ. The CDR3 DNA follows: TGCGCCAGCAGCTTGGTTTTCGACAGGGGGTCATACGAGCAGTACTTC. Protein product: CASSLVFDRGSYEQYF.

This clonotype has just a few counts. The chain recombines TRBV20-1 with TRBJ2-3; D might be TRBD2 (6 bases). Trimming cost V 0 bases and J 2 bases, with 18 bases left between them. CDR1 DFQATT and CDR2 SNEGSKA come from the germline V gene (reference sequence). CDR3 length: 17 amino acids. As DNA, the CDR3 is TGCAGTGCTAGAGATCTCTCCGCGGCGGGGCTCACAGATACGCAGTATTTT. It encodes CSARDLSAAGLTDTQYF.

This clonotype was observed many times. The chain has TRBV27 and TRBJ1-6, with D unresolved. Looked up from germline, CDR1 is MNHEY and CDR2 is SMNVEV (reference sequence). The CDR3 length is 13 residues. V was cut by 4 bases and J by 4 bases, with 5 bases left in between. CDR3 bases: TGTGCCAGCAGTTCTGTATATAATTCACCCCTCCACTTT. Amino acids: CASSSVYNSPLHF.